What follows is one T cell receptor (beta chain) and its context. In germline, CDR1 is SGHVT, CDR2 SQSDAQ. The CDR3 sequence is 17 residues long. Trimming left V 0 bases short and J 4 bases short, with 19 bases between. The source of the sample is a study of T cells after yellow fever vaccination. TCRdb ran MiXCR on the 5' RACE reads and lists one entry per CDR3 protein. This sample yields 600,000 to 750,000 distinct CDR3 sequences, of which 9% to 15% are seen a single time; just under 15% belongs to the top ten. The sample in question was PBMCs, obtained on the day of the yellow fever booster vaccination. The chain employs TRBV7-4 and TRBJ2-7; TRBD1 is a possible D gene (6 bases). The sequence was collected from a man in his thirties or forties who received the YFV17D yellow fever vaccine. CDR3 DNA: TGTGCCAGCAGCTTAGCACAGGGTTGGCGAGAATTGTACGAGCAGTACTTC. Translating gives CASSLAQGWRELYEQYF.